These T cell receptor beta chains were read from a single sample in a study of cytomegalovirus exposure and HLA in healthy donors. Generated by immunoSEQ multiplex PCR, the TCRdb table keeps only in-frame clones and is missing some. The sample carries some 150,000 clones, 80% recorded once. Material: PBMCs. Receptor source: a woman aged 50 to 60 in good health and CMV-seronegative. Each CDR3 is given with its conserved first and last residue. D genes are given only for firm matches. Size is omitted from some rows. Given values are once, few, many or a class for expanded clones.

j_call	clone_size	d_call	v_call	cdr3_nt	cdr3_aa
TRBJ2-1	.	TRBD2	TRBV5-6	TGTGCCAGCAGCGGCGGGAGGGCCTCCTACAATGAGCAGTTCTTC	CASSGGRASYNEQFF
TRBJ1-6	.	.	TRBV2	TGTGCCAGCAGTGAAAACTTTAATTCACCCCTCCACTTT	CASSENFNSPLHF
TRBJ1-3	.	.	TRBV6-5	TGTGCCAGCAGAGAGTATACAGCCCGTAGAAACACCATATATTTT	CASREYTARRNTIYF
TRBJ1-2	few	.	TRBV28	TGTGCCACTTTTAAGGAGGACGTCCATTCCGGGGACTATGGCTACACCTTC	CATFKEDVHSGDYGYTF
TRBJ2-7	.	TRBD2	TRBV28	TGTGCCAGCGGTATAGCGGGAGACGCCTACGAGCAGTACTTC	CASGIAGDAYEQYF
TRBJ1-1	once	TRBD1	TRBV28	TGTGCCAGCAGCCCATCAATGGGACAGCCCATGAACACTGAAGCTTTCTTT	CASSPSMGQPMNTEAFF
TRBJ2-7	.	TRBD1	TRBV5-6	TGTGCCAGCATCAAGGACAGGGCTTCCTACGAGCAGTACTTC	CASIKDRASYEQYF
TRBJ2-3	.	TRBD2	TRBV28	TGTGCCAGCAGTTTGCCAGCGGGAGTCGTAGATACGCAGTATTTT	CASSLPAGVVDTQYF
TRBJ2-1	once	TRBD1	TRBV5-6	TGTGCCAGCAGCTCCACCACAGGGGGCTCATACAATGAGCAGTTCTTC	CASSSTTGGSYNEQFF
TRBJ1-5	.	.	TRBV6-1	TGTGCCAGCCAGCCCACAGGGATGGATCAGCCCCAGCATTTT	CASQPTGMDQPQHF
TRBJ1-2	.	TRBD1	TRBV18	TGTGCCAGCTCATCCTCCCAGGGGGCTGCCTATGGCTACACCTTC	CASSSSQGAAYGYTF
TRBJ2-3	once	.	TRBV25-1	TGTGCCAGCAGTGAATTCGGAGATCGGGCGGGGAACACAGATACGCAGTATTTT	CASSEFGDRAGNTDTQYF
TRBJ2-7	.	TRBD1	TRBV4-1	TGCGCCAGCAGCCAAGATCCGGCGGGACAGGGCTACGAGCAGTACTTC	CASSQDPAGQGYEQYF
TRBJ1-3	.	.	TRBV15	TGTGCCACCGCCCAGACTGGAAACACCATATATTTT	CATAQTGNTIYF
TRBJ2-7	.	.	TRBV6-5	TGTGCCAGCAGTTACGGGGCCCCATCCGAGCAGTACTTC	CASSYGAPSEQYF
TRBJ2-7	.	TRBD1	TRBV19	TGTGCCAGTAGGAGGGGGCGTTCCGATCACTACGAGCAGTACTTC	CASRRGRSDHYEQYF
TRBJ2-6	few	.	TRBV7-7	TGTGCTAGCAGCTTTACAGGGGCCAACGTCCTGACTTTC	CASSFTGANVLTF
TRBJ2-7	.	TRBD2	TRBV28	TGTGCCAGCAGACCGGGGGGAAATACCCTCTACGAGCAGTACTTC	CASRPGGNTLYEQYF
TRBJ2-2	.	.	TRBV5-4	TGTGCCAGCAGCTTGGCTGGAGGGACGAACACCGGGGAGCTGTTTTTT	CASSLAGGTNTGELFF
TRBJ2-1	.	.	TRBV7-8	TGTGCCAGCATGCGGGGTTGGTCCTACAATGAGCAGTTCTTC	CASMRGWSYNEQFF
TRBJ1-4	.	TRBD1	TRBV9	TGTGCCAGCAGCGAGTCCCGGGACAGCCTTGCAACTAATGAAAAACTGTTTTTT	CASSESRDSLATNEKLFF
TRBJ1-1	few	.	TRBV30	TGTGCCTGGAGTGCGGTCCGCACTGAAGCTTTCTTT	CAWSAVRTEAFF
TRBJ2-5	.	.	TRBV7-2	TGTGCCAGCAGCCTATCCCGAGAGACCCAGTACTTC	CASSLSRETQYF
TRBJ2-1	.	.	TRBV27	TGTGCCAGCAGCTGGCGGACTGACAATGAGCAGTTCTTC	CASSWRTDNEQFF
TRBJ2-7	.	TRBD2	TRBV19	TGTGCCAGTAGTTCAAATCTAGCGGGGCCCTACTACGAGCAGTACTTC	CASSSNLAGPYYEQYF
TRBJ2-7	.	TRBD1	TRBV15	TGTGCCACCAGCAGTCGAGACAGGGATGGCGAGCAGTACTTC	CATSSRDRDGEQYF
TRBJ2-1	.	TRBD2	TRBV7-2	TGTGCCAGCAGCTCGGGACTAGCGGACAATGAGCAGTTCTTC	CASSSGLADNEQFF